Described below is a single T cell receptor (beta chain) sequence and its context. No antigen is known for it. This sample stems from a study of regulatory T cells in long-lasting Graves disease. Time point given: newly diagnosed GD, antithyroid drugs for less than 3 months. PBMC-derived RNA was used for the TCR library. American Thyroid Association guidelines defined Graves' disease diagnosis. Construction of the TCR beta libraries employed iRepertoire HTBI primers in conjunction with Arm-PCR of CDR3 regions. TCRdb processed the multiplex PCR reads anew with MiXCR; each CDR3 protein has one entry. The table records 350,000 to 550,000 distinct CDR3 sequences, 12% to 15% of them present only once. Study-wide results and caveats: TRBV28, TRBJ1-2 and TRBJ2-5 emerged as the favored segments in persistent disease.

Per germline, CDR1 DFQATT and CDR2 SNEGSKA (reference sequence). The CDR3 consists of 20 residues. V was clipped by 2 bases and J by 3 bases; unmatched bases: 22. This sample also appeared in a second study, on T cells in Graves' hyperthyroidism and ophthalmopathy.

The clonotype comes from a woman in her forties or fifties with Graves disease. The V and J genes are TRBV20-1 and TRBJ2-5; TRBD2 matches 9 bases. The input for sequencing was peripheral blood mononuclear cells (PBMCs), taken at new diagnosis, from a patient treated with antithyroid drugs. The DNA of the CDR3 is TGCAGTGCTAGATATCCGACGTTAAGTATCCTAGCGGGACTAAAAGAGACCCAGTACTTC. It translates to CSARYPTLSILAGLKETQYF.